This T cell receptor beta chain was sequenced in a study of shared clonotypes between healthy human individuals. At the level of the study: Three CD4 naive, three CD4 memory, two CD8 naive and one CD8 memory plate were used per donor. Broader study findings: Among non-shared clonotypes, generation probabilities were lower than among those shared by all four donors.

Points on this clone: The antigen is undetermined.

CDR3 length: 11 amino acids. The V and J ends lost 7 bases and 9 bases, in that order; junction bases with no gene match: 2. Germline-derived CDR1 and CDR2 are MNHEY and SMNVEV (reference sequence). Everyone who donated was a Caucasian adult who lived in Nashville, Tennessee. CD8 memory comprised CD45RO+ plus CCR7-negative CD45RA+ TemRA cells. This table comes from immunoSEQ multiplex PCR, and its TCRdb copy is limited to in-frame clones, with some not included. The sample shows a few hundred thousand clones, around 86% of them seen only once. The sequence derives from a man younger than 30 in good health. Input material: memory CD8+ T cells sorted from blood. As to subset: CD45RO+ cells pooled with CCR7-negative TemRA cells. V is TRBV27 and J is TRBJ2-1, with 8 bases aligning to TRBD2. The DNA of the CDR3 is TGTGCCAGCAATAGCGGGACTGAGCAGTTCTTC. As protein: CASNSGTEQFF.